Listed here are 24 T cell receptor beta chains from one sample, sequenced in a study of beta chain features in type 1 diabetes. Study conclusions and caveats: For Type 1 diabetes patients, all four CD4+ subsets carried TCRB CDR3s that were moderately but significantly shorter.

These receptors are not linked to any known antigen. All of the isolated RNA was reverse transcribed, so expressed TCRB transcripts were sequenced. Measured with immunoSEQ multiplex PCR; TCRdb has only the in-frame clones, and not every one. The data show about 260,000 clones, roughly 21% seen once. Sequenced material: naive CD4+ T cells from blood. All receptors come from a woman between 40 and 55 years old with type 1 diabetes.

This clone was seen more than once but under ten times. The CDR3 region is CASSPEPGQGGSQPQHF. CDR3 nucleotides: TGTGCCAGCAGCCCCGAGCCCGGACAGGGAGGGAGTCAGCCCCAGCATTTT. V is TRBV7-9 and J is TRBJ1-5, with 8 positions matching TRBD1. This CDR3 spans 17 amino acids. CDR1 SEHNR and CDR2 FQNEAQ come from the germline V gene (reference sequence). Losses at the gene ends were 5 bases for V and 6 bases for J; bases not matched to a gene: 15.

The chain combines TRBV29-1 with TRBJ2-1; no clear D. This CDR3 has 13 residues. V was cut by 8 bases and J by 8 bases, with 19 bases left in between. CDR1 and CDR2 from the germline V gene are SQVTM and ANQGSEA. The CDR3: CSPLRRRGDEQFF. CDR3 nucleotides: TGCAGCCCCCTCCGGCGCCGTGGAGATGAGCAGTTCTTC.

CDR3 loop: CASVGDRSNQPQHF. Here the CDR3 DNA reads TGTGCCAGCGTTGGGGACAGGAGTAATCAGCCCCAGCATTTT. The J gene is TRBJ1-5, the V gene TRBV6-6; 8 nucleotides match TRBD1. Germline CDR1 is MNHNY and CDR2 is SVGAGI (reference sequence). The CDR3 covers 14 residues. J lost 4 bases, V lost 8 bases, and 7 bases had no gene match.

This clone has only a few counts. The V call is TRBV7-9, the J call TRBJ2-2; TRBD2 agrees at 9 bases. CDR3 size: 15 residues. Germline-derived CDR1 and CDR2 are SEHNR and FQNEAQ (reference sequence). V was clipped by 5 bases and J by 4 bases; unmatched bases: 5. The CDR3, as DNA: TGTGCCAGCAGCGCGGGACTAGCTCTCACCGGGGAGCTGTTTTTT. It encodes CASSAGLALTGELFF.

A note on this clone: Distinct nucleotide sequences in the sample also encode this CDR3. The chain links TRBV5-1 to TRBJ1-5, with 8 positions matching TRBD1. V shed 1 base and J 5 bases; nucleotides not matched to a gene: 2. CDR3 length: 14 amino acids. Germline lookup yields CDR1 SGHRS and CDR2 YFSETQ. DNA of the CDR3: TGCGCCAGCAGCTTGACAGGGGGAGATCAGCCCCAGCATTTT. Amino acids: CASSLTGGDQPQHF.

The rearrangement links TRBV7-2 to TRBJ2-4; the D gene is possibly TRBD2 (5 bases). The CDR3 runs 12 residues. V lost 3 bases to trimming and J lost 6 bases, with 6 bases between them. The germline V gene encodes CDR1 SGHTA and CDR2 FQGNSA. CDR3 nucleotides: TGTGCCAGCAGCTTTGAGGGAAACATTCAGTACTTC. Protein: CASSFEGNIQYF.

This clone was counted only a few times. The CDR3 here is CSVVGLAAQETQYF. The CDR3, as DNA: TGCAGCGTTGTGGGACTAGCGGCCCAAGAGACCCAGTACTTC. The genes are TRBV29-1 and TRBJ2-5; 11 positions match TRBD2. Germline-derived CDR1 and CDR2 are SQVTM and ANQGSEA. The J segment lost 1 base and the V segment lost 4 bases, leaving 2 bases of the junction unmatched. The CDR3 contains 14 residues. Variable domain in full (rest from reference TRBV29-1 and TRBJ2-5): SAVISQKPSRDICQRGTSLTIQCQVDSQVTMMFWYRQQPGQSLTLIATANQGSEATYESGFVIDKFPISRPNLTFSTLTVSNMSPEDSSIYLCSVVGLAAQETQYFGPGTRLLVL.

This clone was detected only a few times. The chain has TRBV15 and TRBJ2-3; 7 positions agree with TRBD1. After removal of 6 bases from V and 6 bases from J, the junction contained 6 bases not matched to a gene. From germline, CDR1 is LNHNV and CDR2 YYDKDF (reference sequence). The CDR3 runs 13 residues. The CDR3 DNA reads TGTGCCACCAGAACTACAGGGGCCGATACGCAGTATTTT. Its translation is CATRTTGADTQYF.

The chain carries TRBV9 and TRBJ2-1, with 11 bases matching TRBD2. This CDR3 comprises 18 residues. J was trimmed by 4 bases and V by 0 bases; bases with no gene match: 9. The germline V gene has CDR1 SGDLS and CDR2 YYNGEE. Written as DNA, the CDR3 is TGTGCCAGCAGCGTAGGGCTAGCGGGAGGCGGTTTATACAATGAGCAGTTCTTC. Encoded protein: CASSVGLAGGGLYNEQFF.

The chain combines TRBV13 with TRBJ2-1, with a tentative D call TRBD2 (6 bases). The germline CDR1 and CDR2 sequences are PRHDT and FYEKMQ (reference sequence). The CDR3 is made up of 17 amino acids. Trimming left V 3 bases short and J 4 bases short, with 19 bases between. CDR3 protein: CASSLPGASAIYNEQFF. The CDR3 nucleotides read TGTGCCAGCAGCTTGCCCGGGGCTAGCGCGATTTACAATGAGCAGTTCTTC.

The chain has TRBV10-3 and TRBJ2-3; TRBD1 agrees at 7 bases. Germline loops: CDR1 ENHRY, CDR2 SYGVKD. The CDR3 contains 14 residues. J gave up 1 base and V 2 bases, and 0 bases lay outside the gene matches. CDR3 sequence reads: CAISETGGTDTQYF. CDR3 bases: TGTGCCATCAGTGAGACAGGGGGCACAGATACGCAGTATTTT.

The CDR3: CASSLNRATGELFF. The CDR3 DNA is TGTGCCAGCAGCTTAAACAGGGCAACCGGGGAGCTGTTTTTT. This chain links TRBV7-2 with TRBJ2-2; maybe TRBD1 (6 bases). CDR3 length equals 14 residues. Trimming shortened V by 2 bases and J by 5 bases, and 9 bases separated the two germline ends. From germline, CDR1 is SGHTA and CDR2 FQGNSA.

Only a few counts were recorded for this clone. DNA of the CDR3: TGTGCCAGCAGGCGGGACGGCCTCTCTGGAAACACCATATATTTT. Translated: CASRRDGLSGNTIYF. The genes are TRBV28 and TRBJ1-3; a weak D match, TRBD1 (5 bases). The germline CDR1 and CDR2 sequences are MDHEN and SYDVKM. The V and J ends lost 6 bases and 0 bases respectively, with 12 bases between them. CDR3 size: 15 residues.

In its sample, this clone was seen a few times. The CDR3 protein is CASSTPTGQFF. The CDR3 DNA sequence: TGTGCCAGCAGTACCCCTACAGGGCAGTTCTTC. The chain couples TRBV28 to TRBJ2-1; D is perhaps TRBD1 (5 bases). Trimming cost V 5 bases and J 12 bases, with 11 bases left between them. The CDR3 runs to 11 residues. Germline V gives CDR1 MDHEN, CDR2 SYDVKM.

The chain is built from TRBV10-3 and TRBJ1-2; TRBD1 is a possible D gene (6 bases). The CDR3 covers 12 residues. From germline, CDR1 is ENHRY and CDR2 SYGVKD. Trimming shortened V by 4 bases and J by 5 bases, and 8 bases separated the two germline ends. CDR3 loop: CAISGQEYGYTF. The CDR3 DNA reads as TGTGCCATCAGTGGACAGGAGTATGGCTACACCTTC.

This clone was observed a handful of times. The V gene is TRBV29-1, the J gene TRBJ2-2; TRBD2 is a possible D gene (5 bases). Trimming removed 6 bases at V and 4 bases at J, with 15 bases between. CDR1 and CDR2 (germline): SQVTM, ANQGSEA. This CDR3 spans 14 amino acids. Here the CDR3 reads CSVLTRAGTGELFF. For the CDR3, the DNA is TGCAGCGTCTTAACACGGGCGGGCACCGGGGAGCTGTTTTTT.

The chain couples TRBV5-1 to TRBJ2-4; D is unresolved. This CDR3 contains 13 residues. Trimming removed 0 bases from V and 9 bases from J, with 10 bases in between. Germline CDR1 SGHRS, CDR2 YFSETQ. The CDR3 sequence is CASSLAGRSIQYF. As DNA, the CDR3 is TGCGCCAGCAGCTTGGCGGGTAGGAGCATTCAGTACTTC.

This clone was counted a few times. This rearrangement joins TRBV28 to TRBJ2-7; D not certain. Trimming shortened V by 1 base and J by 6 bases, and 4 bases separated the two germline ends. Germline V CDR1 and CDR2: MDHEN, SYDVKM. The CDR3 totals 11 residues. The CDR3 region is CASSLYFEQYF. The CDR3 region has the DNA TGTGCCAGCAGTTTATACTTCGAGCAGTACTTC.

The chain links TRBV29-1 to TRBJ2-2; 9 bases map to TRBD1. The ends lost 6 bases at V and 5 bases at J; junction bases unmatched: 1. Per the germline V gene, CDR1 is SQVTM and CDR2 is ANQGSEA. The CDR3 has 12 amino acids. In DNA, the CDR3 is TGCAGCGTGGGGACAGGGACCGGGGAGCTGTTTTTT. Residues: CSVGTGTGELFF.

This clone was seen just once. DNA of the CDR3: TGTGCCAGCAGTTCTGCGGGGTCTTCGGACTACGAGCAGTACTTC. It translates to CASSSAGSSDYEQYF. This chain uses TRBV6-6 with TRBJ2-7; D is perhaps TRBD2 (6 bases). The ends were cut back, 4 bases at V and 3 bases at J, with 16 bases in the middle. Germline V CDR1 and CDR2: MNHNY, SVGAGI (reference sequence). The CDR3 covers 15 residues.

Only one count was recorded for this clone. Here the CDR3 reads CATSGRTKTDTQYF. CDR3 nucleotides: TGTGCCACCAGCGGAAGGACTAAAACAGATACGCAGTATTTT. This chain joins TRBV15 and TRBJ2-3; D is possibly TRBD2 (6 bases). V gave up 5 bases and J gave up 3 bases, with 12 bases separating them. The CDR3 runs 14 residues. Germline assignment: CDR1 LNHNV and CDR2 YYDKDF (reference sequence).

The gene calls are TRBV4-1 and TRBJ2-1; D ambiguous. CDR1 MGHRA and CDR2 YSYEKL come from the germline V gene. The CDR3 is 15 residues long. The V and J ends lost 0 bases and 0 bases respectively, with 6 bases between them. The CDR3 loop is CASSQDSNSYNEQFF. The CDR3 region has the DNA TGCGCCAGCAGCCAAGACAGTAACTCCTACAATGAGCAGTTCTTC.

This clone has only one observation. This chain joins TRBV25-1 and TRBJ1-3; the D is unclear. The V and J ends lost 4 bases and 0 bases respectively, with 4 bases between them. CDR3 length: 13 residues. Germline V gene lookup returns CDR1 MGHDK and CDR2 SYGVNS. The CDR3 protein is CASSVLSGNTIYF. CDR3 coding DNA: TGTGCCAGCAGTGTCCTCTCTGGAAACACCATATATTTT.

The chain is built from TRBV28 and TRBJ1-2; D may be TRBD1 (5 bases). Germline CDR1 reads MDHEN; CDR2 reads SYDVKM. The CDR3 runs to 13 residues. The ends were cut back, 3 bases at V and 3 bases at J, with 8 bases in the middle. In DNA, the CDR3 is TGTGCCAGCAGTTTCCAGGGCCACTATGGCTACACCTTC. Its protein product is CASSFQGHYGYTF.